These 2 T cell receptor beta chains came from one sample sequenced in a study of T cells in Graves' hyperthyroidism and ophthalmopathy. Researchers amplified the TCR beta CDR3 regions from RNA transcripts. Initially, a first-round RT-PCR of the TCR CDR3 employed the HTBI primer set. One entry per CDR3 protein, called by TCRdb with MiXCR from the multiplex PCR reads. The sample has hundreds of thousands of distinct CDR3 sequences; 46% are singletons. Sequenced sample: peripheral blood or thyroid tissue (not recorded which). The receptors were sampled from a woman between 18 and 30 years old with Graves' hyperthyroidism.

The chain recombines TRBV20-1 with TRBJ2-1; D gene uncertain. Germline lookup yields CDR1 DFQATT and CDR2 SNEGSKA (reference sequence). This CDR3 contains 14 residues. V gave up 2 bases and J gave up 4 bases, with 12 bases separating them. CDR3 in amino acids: CSARPPASYNEQFF. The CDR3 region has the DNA TGCAGTGCTAGACCGCCGGCCTCTTACAATGAGCAGTTCTTC.

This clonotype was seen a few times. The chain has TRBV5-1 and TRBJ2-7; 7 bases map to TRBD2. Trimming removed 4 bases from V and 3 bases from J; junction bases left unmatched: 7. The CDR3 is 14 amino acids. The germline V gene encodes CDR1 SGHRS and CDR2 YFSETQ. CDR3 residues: CASSLGLVYYEQYF. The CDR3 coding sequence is TGCGCCAGCAGCCTAGGACTAGTATACTACGAGCAGTACTTC.